The 2 T cell receptor beta chains presented below share a single source sample, sequenced in a study of cytomegalovirus exposure and HLA in healthy donors. 13 Jbeta primers and 60 Vbeta primers were used for the PCR. Here immunoSEQ multiplex PCR was the method, and the copy in TCRdb shows in-frame clones only, minus some. The data show 150,000 to 180,000 clones, approximately 80% seen once. The sample consisted of PBMCs. The origin of the receptors is a woman in her thirties or forties in good health and CMV-seropositive.

This rearrangement joins TRBV4-1 to TRBJ2-4; 9 nucleotides agree with TRBD2. The CDR3 extends over 18 amino acids. Germline trimming cut 0 bases from V and 0 bases from J; bases unmatched to any gene: 6. Germline CDR1 MGHRA, CDR2 YSYEKL. DNA of the CDR3: TGCGCCAGCAGCCAAGATACGCCTAGCGGGGTAGCCAAAAACATTCAGTACTTC. This gives the protein CASSQDTPSGVAKNIQYF.

This clone was seen only a few times. The rearrangement uses TRBV5-6 and TRBJ2-7; D remains unclear. Trimming took off 0 bases at V and 0 bases at J, with 7 bases between the two ends. CDR3 length: 14 amino acids. CDR1 and CDR2 (germline): SGHDT, YYEEEE. CDR3: CASSLERSSYEQYF. The CDR3, as DNA: TGTGCCAGCAGCTTGGAACGGAGCTCCTACGAGCAGTACTTC.